The next 31 T cell receptor beta chains were all read from a single sample in a study of blood T cell repertoires in COVID-19 (dated by TCRdb to 2018 to 2020). Library generation was performed with the immunoSEQ multiplex PCR assay. Here the immuneACCESS table is served through TCRdb, limited to in-frame sequences with V and J called. Missing clones are a known gap in these copies; in checked studies unresolved V genes cover under half, and the rest lacks a known reason. The table for this sample lists about 200,000 clones; over 80% of them were counted only once. The top ten constitute approximately 0.9% of the sample. Sequences were obtained from peripheral blood. All receptors derive from a man between 60 and 70 years old with COVID-19, enrolled during active disease.

The rearrangement joins TRBV6-5 to TRBJ1-5; possible D gene TRBD1, 6 bases. The CDR3 runs 15 residues. In germline, CDR1 is MNHEY, CDR2 SVGAGI. V gave up 8 bases and J gave up 3 bases, with 17 bases separating them. CDR3 residues: CASFSLQGHNQPQHF. CDR3 nucleotide sequence: TGTGCCAGCTTTTCCCTACAGGGCCACAATCAGCCCCAGCATTTT.

The V and J genes are TRBV4-2 and TRBJ1-1; 7 bases line up with TRBD1. This CDR3 has 13 residues. V lost 3 bases, J lost 8 bases, and 6 bases stayed unmatched. Germline V CDR1 and CDR2: LGHNA, YNFKEQ. CDR3 DNA sequence: TGTGCCAGCAGCCAGGACTACAGGGGCGAAGCTTTCTTT. Protein: CASSQDYRGEAFF.

This chain links TRBV6-6 with TRBJ1-5; D is uncertain. This CDR3 contains 14 residues. V was clipped by 5 bases and J by 5 bases, with 13 bases between them. Looked up from germline, CDR1 is MNHNY and CDR2 is SVGAGI (reference sequence). Written as DNA, the CDR3 is TGTGCCAGCAGTCCCTTGGGCGTGGATCAGCCCCAGCATTTT. Protein sequence: CASSPLGVDQPQHF.

The V and J genes are TRBV19 and TRBJ1-3; perhaps TRBD1 as D (5 bases). Germline V gives CDR1 LNHDA, CDR2 SQIVND (reference sequence). With 3 bases removed from V and 0 bases from J, the gap between germline ends came to 12 bases. The CDR3 is 16 residues long. The CDR3 DNA reads as TGTGCCAGTAGTATCCCCGGGGGGAGCTCTGGAAACACCATATATTTT. Amino acids: CASSIPGGSSGNTIYF.

The chain is built from TRBV2 and TRBJ1-4; a possible D gene is TRBD1 (5 bases). The CDR3 totals 14 residues. V gave up 8 bases and J gave up 3 bases, with 13 bases separating them. Germline values: CDR1 SNHLY, CDR2 FYNNEI. The CDR3 reads CASGLTAPNEKLFF. CDR3 bases: TGTGCCAGCGGGCTGACAGCTCCTAATGAAAAACTGTTTTTT.

The chain links TRBV5-6 to TRBJ2-3; 8 nucleotides line up with TRBD1. This CDR3 has 15 amino acids. Per germline, CDR1 SGHDT and CDR2 YYEEEE. J gave up 4 bases and V 4 bases, and 8 bases lay outside the gene matches. CDR3 nucleotide sequence: TGTGCCAGCAGCCCGAGACAGGGGCCGGCAGATACGCAGTATTTT. It encodes CASSPRQGPADTQYF.

The rearrangement joins TRBV5-1 to TRBJ1-3; TRBD1 matches 7 bases. CDR1 is SGHRS, CDR2 YFSETQ, per germline. This CDR3 comprises 14 residues. Trimming at V came to 5 bases and at J to 0 bases, leaving 2 bases not matched to a gene. Written as DNA, the CDR3 is TGCGCCAGCAGGGGGGACAGCTCTGGAAACACCATATATTTT. Amino acid sequence: CASRGDSSGNTIYF.

The table lists this clone with a count of one. This chain connects TRBV28 to TRBJ1-5; weak D call: TRBD1 (6 bases). The CDR3 contains 15 residues. Germline V gene sequence: CDR1 MDHEN, CDR2 SYDVKM. Trimming shortened V by 8 bases and J by 5 bases, and 19 bases separated the two germline ends. The CDR3, as DNA: TGTGCCAGCTTCCTGGGCAGGGGTAGGGATCAGCCCCAGCATTTT. Its translation is CASFLGRGRDQPQHF.

Here the CDR3 DNA reads TGTGCCAGCAGTCCTGGGACAGGGGGGTCGTCTTTCTTT. Translation: CASSPGTGGSSFF. This rearrangement joins TRBV12-3 or TRBV12-4 to TRBJ1-1, with 11 bases identical to TRBD1. This CDR3 contains 13 residues. The junction had 8 bases not matched to a gene; V was cut back by 5 bases and J by 12 bases.

Written as DNA, the CDR3 is TGTGCCAGCAGCTCGACAGGGGGTAAAAACATTCAGTACTTC. Protein: CASSSTGGKNIQYF. The rearrangement links TRBV5-4 to TRBJ2-4; 9 bases fit TRBD1. Germline CDR1 and CDR2: SGHNT and YYREEE (reference sequence). The CDR3 is 14 residues long. V shed 3 bases, J shed 4 bases, and the junction held 2 bases outside the gene matches.

In its sample, this clone was seen a few times. The chain employs TRBV10-3 and TRBJ1-1; TRBD1 aligns across 7 bases. Unmatched junction bases numbered 7, after V lost 9 bases and J lost 3 bases. In germline, CDR1 is ENHRY, CDR2 SYGVKD. The CDR3 sequence is 13 residues long. The CDR3 loop reads CAINDRVDTEAFF. The DNA for the CDR3 is TGTGCCATAAATGACAGGGTGGACACTGAAGCTTTCTTT.

This chain uses TRBV5-4 with TRBJ2-3; 9 bases are shared with TRBD2. CDR3 length equals 16 residues. Germline V gene data show CDR1 as SGHNT and CDR2 as YYREEE (reference sequence). J gave up 5 bases and V 0 bases, and 7 bases lay outside the gene matches. The CDR3 region is CASSLGAGGPKDTQYF. CDR3 nucleotide sequence: TGTGCCAGCAGCTTGGGGGCGGGAGGGCCGAAAGATACGCAGTATTTT.

The V and J genes are TRBV5-6 and TRBJ1-5; the match to TRBD1 covers 8 bases. Trimming removed 2 bases from V and 3 bases from J; junction bases left unmatched: 10. Germline CDR1 reads SGHDT; CDR2 reads YYEEEE. This CDR3 contains 17 residues. The CDR3 loop is CASSFWATDRDNQPQHF. As DNA, the CDR3 is TGTGCCAGCAGCTTTTGGGCCACGGACAGGGACAATCAGCCCCAGCATTTT.

This clone was recorded only once. V and J are TRBV27 and TRBJ1-2; the D gene is possibly TRBD1 (6 bases). This CDR3 comprises 15 residues. CDR1 is MNHEY, CDR2 SMNVEV, per germline (reference sequence). Trimming cost V 5 bases and J 6 bases, with 19 bases left between them. The CDR3 sequence is CASSPRPLDSNGYTF. The CDR3 bases are TGTGCCAGCAGTCCCCGTCCCTTGGACAGTAATGGCTACACCTTC.

The V call is TRBV9, the J call TRBJ1-6; the D gene is possibly TRBD1 (5 bases). Germline V lookup: CDR1 SGDLS, CDR2 YYNGEE. Trimming removed 4 bases from V and 8 bases from J, with 19 bases in between. There are 16 residues in the CDR3. The CDR3 spells CASSSLERGGHSPLHF. CDR3 bases: TGTGCCAGCAGCTCCCTAGAGCGGGGGGGACATTCACCCCTCCACTTT.

The chain is built from TRBV5-1 and TRBJ2-5, with 12 bases aligning to TRBD2. V dropped 0 bases and J dropped 2; count of bases not matched to a gene: 2. Germline-derived CDR1 and CDR2 are SGHRS and YFSETQ. The CDR3 covers 16 residues. CDR3 nucleotides: TGCGCCAGCAGCTTGGCCGGGACTAGCGGGCAAGAGACCCAGTACTTC. Translating gives CASSLAGTSGQETQYF. Complete variable domain (other parts from reference TRBV5-1 and TRBJ2-5): KAGVTQTPRYLIKTRGQQVTLSCSPISGHRSVSWYQQTPGQGLQFLFEYFSETQRNKGNFPGRFSGRQFSNSRSEMNVSTLELGDSALYLCASSLAGTSGQETQYFGPGTRLLVL.

The V gene is TRBV20-1, the J gene TRBJ2-1; TRBD1 might be the D (5 bases). Germline V gene lookup returns CDR1 DFQATT and CDR2 SNEGSKA (reference sequence). V was clipped by 3 bases and J by 6 bases, with 6 bases between them. The CDR3 length is 11 residues. CDR3: CSASRANEQFF. CDR3 in DNA: TGCAGTGCTAGCAGGGCCAATGAGCAGTTCTTC.

The V call is TRBV2, the J call TRBJ2-7; 9 bases are a match to TRBD1. In germline, CDR1 is SNHLY, CDR2 FYNNEI. With V trimmed by 8 bases and J by 3 bases, 8 bases remained unmatched. This CDR3 has 14 amino acids. The CDR3 coding sequence is TGTGCCAGCTTCCGGGACAGGGAGGACTACGAGCAGTACTTC. Protein product: CASFRDREDYEQYF.

As to this clone: Other nucleotide sequences in the sample specify the same CDR3. V gene TRBV18 combines with J gene TRBJ1-4; D is undetermined. In germline, CDR1 is KGHSH, CDR2 LQKENI. V lost 2 bases and J 2 bases, leaving 9 bases between the germline ends. This CDR3 spans 15 amino acids. CDR3 coding DNA: TGTGCCAGCTCACCAGATCGAGGGACTAATGAAAAACTGTTTTTT. Protein sequence: CASSPDRGTNEKLFF.

This clone was seen just once. This chain connects TRBV6-6 to TRBJ1-4; no clear D gene. V was cut by 6 bases and J by 8 bases, with 10 bases left in between. The CDR3 consists of 12 residues. CDR1 MNHNY and CDR2 SVGAGI come from the germline V gene (reference sequence). CDR3 amino acids: CASRGRAEKLFF. Here the CDR3 DNA reads TGTGCCAGCAGAGGGAGGGCCGAAAAACTGTTTTTT.

This clone is a singleton in its sample. The chain combines TRBV18 with TRBJ1-5; D call uncertain. The CDR3 runs to 13 residues. From germline, CDR1 is KGHSH and CDR2 LQKENI. The ends were cut back, 6 bases at V and 9 bases at J, with 15 bases in the middle. Written as DNA, the CDR3 is TGTGCCAGCTCGAGCGACTGGGAGCGGCCCCAGCATTTT. This translates into CASSSDWERPQHF.

This sequence joins TRBV30 and TRBJ1-3; a possible D gene is TRBD1 (6 bases). Germline V gene lookup returns CDR1 GTSNPN and CDR2 SVGIG (reference sequence). V was trimmed by 2 bases and J by 0 bases, leaving 14 bases between them. The CDR3 contains 16 residues. This CDR3 reads CAWSPPRGGSGNTIYF. In DNA, the CDR3 is TGTGCCTGGAGTCCCCCGAGAGGGGGCTCTGGAAACACCATATATTTT.

This chain links TRBV7-2 with TRBJ1-1; D is unresolved. CDR3 size: 13 residues. Germline V gives CDR1 SGHTA, CDR2 FQGNSA. The ends were cut back, 5 bases at V and 1 base at J, with 8 bases in the middle. In nucleotides, the CDR3 is TGTGCCAGCAGCGCAGGTACGAACACTGAAGCTTTCTTT. It codes for CASSAGTNTEAFF.

The chain carries TRBV13 and TRBJ2-5; 8 nucleotides line up with TRBD1. This CDR3 is built from 14 residues. The germline gives CDR1 PRHDT, CDR2 FYEKMQ (reference sequence). J lost 4 bases, V lost 2 bases, and 3 bases had no gene match. This CDR3 reads CASSLQGALETQYF. In DNA form, the CDR3 reads TGTGCCAGCAGCTTACAGGGGGCTTTAGAGACCCAGTACTTC.

Comments on this clone: The junction shows a germline mismatch at one end, possibly a read error. The rearrangement uses TRBV5-8 and TRBJ2-7, with D unresolved. The CDR3 contains 9 residues. The germline CDR1 and CDR2 sequences are SGHTS and YDEGEE. In nucleotides, the CDR3 is TGTGCCAGCAGCCCGGGTCCGCACTTC. Translating gives CASSPGPHF.

The genes are TRBV18 and TRBJ1-2, with D perhaps TRBD1 (5 bases). The CDR3 contains 15 residues. CDR1 and CDR2 from the germline V gene are KGHSH and LQKENI. V shed 3 bases and J shed 5 bases, with 16 bases lying between them. CDR3 sequence reads: CASSPQPGRRYGYTF. The CDR3 nucleotides are TGTGCCAGCTCACCTCAGCCAGGGCGCAGATATGGCTACACCTTC.

The chain couples TRBV7-9 to TRBJ2-6; D remains unclear. Trimming removed 5 bases from V and 0 bases from J, with 8 bases in between. CDR1 and CDR2 (germline): SEHNR, FQNEAQ (reference sequence). CDR3 length: 15 residues. DNA of the CDR3: TGTGCCAGCAGCCCCATAGTCTCTGGGGCCAACGTCCTGACTTTC. It translates to CASSPIVSGANVLTF. Together with reference TRBV7-9 and TRBJ2-6, the CDR3 gives the full variable domain: DTGVSQNPRHKITKRGQNVTFRCDPISEHNRLYWYRQTLGQGPEFLTYFQNEAQLEKSRLLSDRFSAERPKGSFSTLEIQRTEQGDSAMYLCASSPIVSGANVLTFGAGSRLTVL.

This CDR3 is CASSLRNDEAQYF. In DNA, the CDR3 is TGCGCCAGCAGCCTCCGGAACGATGAGGCCCAGTACTTC. The rearrangement joins TRBV4-1 to TRBJ2-5; no clear D gene. The CDR3 has 13 amino acids. Germline values: CDR1 MGHRA, CDR2 YSYEKL. V lost 4 bases to trimming and J lost 9 bases, with 15 bases between them.

This chain connects TRBV10-3 to TRBJ1-1; TRBD1 matches at 7 bases. With 7 bases clipped from V and 1 base from J, the junction kept 3 bases outside the gene matches. This CDR3 region has 13 residues. Germline lookup yields CDR1 ENHRY and CDR2 SYGVKD. As DNA, the CDR3 is TGTGCCATCACCGGGACAGCGAACACTGAAGCTTTCTTT. Translating it yields CAITGTANTEAFF.

The chain has TRBV19 and TRBJ2-3, with 15 bases that match TRBD2. This CDR3 contains 16 residues. CDR1 is LNHDA and CDR2 is SQIVND in the germline V gene (reference sequence). Trimming took 4 bases from V and 4 from J; bases not matched to a gene: 3. CDR3 DNA sequence: TGTGCCAGTAGTAGGGGACTAGCGGGAGGCCCAGATACGCAGTATTTT. Translated, it gives CASSRGLAGGPDTQYF.

The CDR3 loop reads CASSQGAIYGYTF. CDR3 DNA: TGTGCCAGCAGCCAGGGGGCCATCTATGGCTACACCTTC. The chain couples TRBV12-3 or TRBV12-4 to TRBJ1-2; 8 nucleotides agree with TRBD1. This CDR3 contains 13 residues. J was trimmed by 4 bases and V by 6 bases; bases with no gene match: 4.